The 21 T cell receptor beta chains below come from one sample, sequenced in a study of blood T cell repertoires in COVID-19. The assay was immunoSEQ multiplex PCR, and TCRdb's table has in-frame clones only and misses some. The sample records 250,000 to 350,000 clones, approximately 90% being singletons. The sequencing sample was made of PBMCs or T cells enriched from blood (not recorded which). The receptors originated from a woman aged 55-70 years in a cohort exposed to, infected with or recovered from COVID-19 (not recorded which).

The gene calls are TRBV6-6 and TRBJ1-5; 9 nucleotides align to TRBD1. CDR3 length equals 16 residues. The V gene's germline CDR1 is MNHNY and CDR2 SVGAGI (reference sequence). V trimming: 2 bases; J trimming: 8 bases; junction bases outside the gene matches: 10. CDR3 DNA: TGTGCCAGCAGTTACCTGCCGGGACAGGGTTTTGAGCCCCAGCATTTT. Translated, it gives CASSYLPGQGFEPQHF.

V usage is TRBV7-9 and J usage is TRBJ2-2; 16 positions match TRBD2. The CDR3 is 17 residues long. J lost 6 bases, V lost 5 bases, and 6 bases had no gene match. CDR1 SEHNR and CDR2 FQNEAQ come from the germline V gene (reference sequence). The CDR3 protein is CASSTGLAGGIAGELFF. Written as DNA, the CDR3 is TGTGCCAGCAGCACGGGACTAGCGGGAGGGATTGCCGGGGAGCTGTTTTTT. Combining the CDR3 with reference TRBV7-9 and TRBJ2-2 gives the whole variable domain DTGVSQNPRHKITKRGQNVTFRCDPISEHNRLYWYRQTLGQGPEFLTYFQNEAQLEKSRLLSDRFSAERPKGSFSTLEIQRTEQGDSAMYLCASSTGLAGGIAGELFFGEGSRLTVL.

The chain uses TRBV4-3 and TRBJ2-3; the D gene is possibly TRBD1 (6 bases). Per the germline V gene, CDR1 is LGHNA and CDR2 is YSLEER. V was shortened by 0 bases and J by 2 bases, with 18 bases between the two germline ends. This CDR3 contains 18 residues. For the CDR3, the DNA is TGCGCCAGCAGCCAAGAGGTAGCCGGGACATCGTACACAGATACGCAGTATTTT. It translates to CASSQEVAGTSYTDTQYF.

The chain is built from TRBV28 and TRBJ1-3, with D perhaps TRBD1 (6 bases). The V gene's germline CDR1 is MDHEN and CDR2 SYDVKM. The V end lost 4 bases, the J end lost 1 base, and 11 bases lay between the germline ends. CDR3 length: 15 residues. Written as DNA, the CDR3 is TGTGCCAGCAGTTCCGGCGACAGGTCTGGAAACACCATATATTTT. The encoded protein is CASSSGDRSGNTIYF.

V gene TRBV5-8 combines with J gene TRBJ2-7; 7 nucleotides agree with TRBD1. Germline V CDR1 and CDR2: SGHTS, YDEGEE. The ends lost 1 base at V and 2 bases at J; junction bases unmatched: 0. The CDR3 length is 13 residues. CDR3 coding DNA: TGTGCCAGCAGCTTGACAGGGGCCTACGAGCAGTACTTC. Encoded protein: CASSLTGAYEQYF.

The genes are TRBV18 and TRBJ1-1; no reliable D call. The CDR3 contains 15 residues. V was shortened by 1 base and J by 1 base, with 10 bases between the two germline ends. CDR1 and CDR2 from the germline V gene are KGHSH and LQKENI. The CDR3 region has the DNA TGTGCCAGCTCACCACGGGAGGGTCCGAACACTGAAGCTTTCTTT. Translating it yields CASSPREGPNTEAFF. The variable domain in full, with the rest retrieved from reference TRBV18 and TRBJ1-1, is NAGVMQNPRHLVRRRGQEARLRCSPMKGHSHVYWYRQLPEEGLKFMVYLQKENIIDESGMPKERFSAEFPKEGPSILRIQQVVRGDSAAYFCASSPREGPNTEAFFGQGTRLTVV.

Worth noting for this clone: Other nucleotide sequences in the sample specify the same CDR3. The CDR3 nucleotides are TGCGCCAGCAGCTTGGATCGTGATCAGCCCCAGCATTTT. Amino acids: CASSLDRDQPQHF. The chain carries TRBV5-1 and TRBJ1-5, with D unclear. V was shortened by 0 bases and J by 5 bases, with 6 bases between the two germline ends. CDR3 length: 13 amino acids. Per germline, CDR1 SGHRS and CDR2 YFSETQ. Full variable domain (missing parts from reference TRBV5-1 and TRBJ1-5): KAGVTQTPRYLIKTRGQQVTLSCSPISGHRSVSWYQQTPGQGLQFLFEYFSETQRNKGNFPGRFSGRQFSNSRSEMNVSTLELGDSALYLCASSLDRDQPQHFGDGTRLSIL.

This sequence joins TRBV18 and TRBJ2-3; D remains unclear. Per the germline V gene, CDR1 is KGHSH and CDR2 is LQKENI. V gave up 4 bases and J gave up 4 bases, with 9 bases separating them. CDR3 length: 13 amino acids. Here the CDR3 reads CASSQARSDTQYF. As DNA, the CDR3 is TGTGCCAGCTCACAAGCTAGGTCAGATACGCAGTATTTT.

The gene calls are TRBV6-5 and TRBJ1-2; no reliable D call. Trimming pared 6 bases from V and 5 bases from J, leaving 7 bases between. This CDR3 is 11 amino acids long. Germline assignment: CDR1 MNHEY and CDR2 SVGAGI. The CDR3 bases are TGTGCCAGCAGACAAAGATATGGCTACACCTTC. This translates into CASRQRYGYTF.

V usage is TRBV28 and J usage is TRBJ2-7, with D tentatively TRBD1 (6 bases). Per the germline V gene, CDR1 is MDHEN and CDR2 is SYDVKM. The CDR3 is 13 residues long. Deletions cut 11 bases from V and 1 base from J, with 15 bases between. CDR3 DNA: TGTGCCGCCGTGGGGGCCCTTTCCTACGAGCAGTACTTC. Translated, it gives CAAVGALSYEQYF.

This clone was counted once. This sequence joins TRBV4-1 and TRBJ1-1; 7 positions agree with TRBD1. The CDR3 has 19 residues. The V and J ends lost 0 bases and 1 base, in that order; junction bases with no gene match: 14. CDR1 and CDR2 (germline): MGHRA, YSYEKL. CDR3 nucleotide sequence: TGCGCCAGCAGCCAAGATGATAGACAGGGTGTGCGAGAGAACACTGAAGCTTTCTTT. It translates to CASSQDDRQGVRENTEAFF.

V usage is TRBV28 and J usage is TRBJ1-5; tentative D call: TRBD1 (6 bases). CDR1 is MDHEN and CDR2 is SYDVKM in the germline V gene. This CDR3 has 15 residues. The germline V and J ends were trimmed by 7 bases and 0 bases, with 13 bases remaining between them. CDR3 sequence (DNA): TGTGCCAGCACCGGGGACATTTATAGCAATCAGCCCCAGCATTTT. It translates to CASTGDIYSNQPQHF.

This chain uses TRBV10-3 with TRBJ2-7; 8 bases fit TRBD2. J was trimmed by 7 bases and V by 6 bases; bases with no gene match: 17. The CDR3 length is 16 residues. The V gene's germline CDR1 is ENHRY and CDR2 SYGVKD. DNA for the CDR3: TGTGCCATCAGCTTAGGCCCCCCCGAAGCGGGAGATGAGCAGTACTTC. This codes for CAISLGPPEAGDEQYF.

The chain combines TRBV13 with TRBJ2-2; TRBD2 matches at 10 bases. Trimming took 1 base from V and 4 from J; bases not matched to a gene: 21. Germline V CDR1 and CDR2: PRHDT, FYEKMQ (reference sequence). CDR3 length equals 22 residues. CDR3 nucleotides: TGTGCCAGCAGCTTAGCCGCGGGGATCCTAGCGGGAGATCTCCCTTTCACCGGGGAGCTGTTTTTT. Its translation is CASSLAAGILAGDLPFTGELFF.

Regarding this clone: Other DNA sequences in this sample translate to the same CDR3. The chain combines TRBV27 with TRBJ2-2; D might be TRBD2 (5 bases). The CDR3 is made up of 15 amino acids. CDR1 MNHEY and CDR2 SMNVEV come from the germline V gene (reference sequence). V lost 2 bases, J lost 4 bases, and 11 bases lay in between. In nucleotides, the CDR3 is TGTGCCAGCAGTTTAAGACAAGGGAGCACCGGGGAGCTGTTTTTT. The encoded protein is CASSLRQGSTGELFF.

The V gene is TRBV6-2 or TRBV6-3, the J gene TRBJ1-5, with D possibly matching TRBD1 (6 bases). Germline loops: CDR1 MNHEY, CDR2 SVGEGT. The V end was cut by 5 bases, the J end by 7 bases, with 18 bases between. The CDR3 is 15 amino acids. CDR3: CASSTYGGLGQPQHF. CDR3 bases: TGTGCCAGCAGTACCTACGGGGGGCTAGGACAGCCCCAGCATTTT.

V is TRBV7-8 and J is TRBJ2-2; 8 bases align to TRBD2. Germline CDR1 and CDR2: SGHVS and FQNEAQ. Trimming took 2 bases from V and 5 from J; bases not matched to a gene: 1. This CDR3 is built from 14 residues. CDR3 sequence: CASSLSGRTGELFF. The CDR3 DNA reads TGTGCCAGCAGCTTAAGCGGGAGAACCGGGGAGCTGTTTTTT.

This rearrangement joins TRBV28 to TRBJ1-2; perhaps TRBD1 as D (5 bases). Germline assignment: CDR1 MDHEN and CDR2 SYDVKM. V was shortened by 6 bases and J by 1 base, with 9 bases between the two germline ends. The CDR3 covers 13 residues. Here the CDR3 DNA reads TGTGCCAGCAGCCCGGACAATAACTATGGCTACACCTTC. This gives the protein CASSPDNNYGYTF.

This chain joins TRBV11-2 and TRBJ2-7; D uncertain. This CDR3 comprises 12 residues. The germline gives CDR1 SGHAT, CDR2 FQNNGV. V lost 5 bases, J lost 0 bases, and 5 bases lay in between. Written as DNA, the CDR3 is TGTGCCAGCAGCCCTAGCTCCTACGAGCAGTACTTC. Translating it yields CASSPSSYEQYF. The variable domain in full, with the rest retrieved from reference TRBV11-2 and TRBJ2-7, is EAGVAQSPRYKIIEKRQSVAFWCNPISGHATLYWYQQILGQGPKLLIQFQNNGVVDDSQLPKDRFSAERLKGVDSTLKIQPAKLEDSAVYLCASSPSSYEQYFGPGTRLTVT.

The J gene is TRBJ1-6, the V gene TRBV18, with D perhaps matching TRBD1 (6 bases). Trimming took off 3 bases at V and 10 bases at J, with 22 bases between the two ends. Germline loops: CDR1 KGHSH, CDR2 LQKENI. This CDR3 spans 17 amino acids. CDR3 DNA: TGTGCCAGCTCACCGACGGTCCTGATGGGGGCAGGATCACCCCTCCACTTT. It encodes CASSPTVLMGAGSPLHF. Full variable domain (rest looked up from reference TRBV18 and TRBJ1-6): NAGVMQNPRHLVRRRGQEARLRCSPMKGHSHVYWYRQLPEEGLKFMVYLQKENIIDESGMPKERFSAEFPKEGPSILRIQQVVRGDSAAYFCASSPTVLMGAGSPLHFGNGTRLTVT.

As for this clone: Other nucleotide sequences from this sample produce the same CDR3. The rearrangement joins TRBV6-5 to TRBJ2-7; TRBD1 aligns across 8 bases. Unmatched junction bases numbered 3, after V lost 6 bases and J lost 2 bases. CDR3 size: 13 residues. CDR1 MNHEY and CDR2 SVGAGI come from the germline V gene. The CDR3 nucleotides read TGTGCCAGCAGCCGACAGGGGACCTACGAGCAGTACTTC. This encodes CASSRQGTYEQYF.